This TCR beta chain was captured by sequencing in a study of metastatic and nonmetastatic thyroid tumors. About the research overall: Comparative analysis of repertoires was undertaken across blood and tumor or nodule tissue obtained from malignant and benign thyroid patients.

Every patient was untreated before thyroid surgery. Methods used by the authors: In papillary thyroid cancer, a distant-metastasis classifier was built using CDR3 differences across clinicopathological groups. TCRdb reanalyzed the PCR reads via MiXCR. What appears here as the V and J calls and clone size reflects TCRdb's work, not the paper's. Here the sample spans more than 12,000 clones, around 28% being singletons. This clone has at least ten counts. The CDR3 runs 14 residues. V dropped 6 bases and J dropped 3 bases, with 12 bases sitting between them. Germline V CDR1 and CDR2: MNHNS, SASEGT. The receptor was derived from a male donor with papillary thyroid cancer or a benign thyroid nodule (not recorded which). Some clones in this sample may be carry-over from other donors' samples. The gene calls are TRBV6-1 and TRBJ2-1; tentatively, D is TRBD2 (5 bases). Sequencing input: tumor tissue. The CDR3 sequence: CASRRERHYNEQFF. For the CDR3, the DNA is TGTGCCAGCAGGAGGGAAAGACACTACAATGAGCAGTTCTTC.